This T cell receptor (beta chain) stems from a study of identifying expanded T cells in peripheral blood. Regarding the study as a whole: Variance in clone template counts between approximately two-week samples significantly increased with total template count across all healthy donors. Differentially abundant clones: about 1.2 between replicates, around 17 at approximately two weeks, less than 20 at four.

Healthy donors had no documented immune events, such as infections, while sampled. The protocol was immunoSEQ multiplex PCR, while the TCRdb copy is restricted to in-frame clones and leaves out a portion. The sample has about 120,000 clones; approximately 80% are singletons. Only one count was recorded for this clone. Its antigen remains unknown. The V and J ends lost 6 bases and 5 bases, in that order; junction bases with no gene match: 14. This CDR3 comprises 17 residues. Per the germline V gene, CDR1 is SEHNR and CDR2 is FQNEAQ (reference sequence). The sequenced sample consisted of blood. The rearrangement joins TRBV7-9 to TRBJ2-2; 8 bases match TRBD1. This TCR was recovered from a person between 18 and 75 years old in good health. CDR3: CASSSTAGGTRTGELFF. The DNA for the CDR3 is TGTGCCAGCAGTTCAACTGCAGGGGGCACGAGAACCGGGGAGCTGTTTTTT.